The 7 T cell receptor beta chains in this list originate from one sample, sequenced in a study of blood T cells in healthy people across ages. PCR was performed a second time for about 6 to 12 cycles using a sample-barcoded 5' primer and a J-beta primer mix. TCRdb used MiXCR to reprocess the 5' RACE reads, holding one entry per CDR3 protein. The profile shows around 1,800,000 distinct CDR3 sequences, about two fifths of them singletons. The sequenced sample consisted of blood. These receptors were collected from a human donor in good health.

This clonotype was observed a handful of times. The chain uses TRBV6-4 and TRBJ1-2; weak D call: TRBD1 (5 bases). The V and J ends lost 2 bases and 8 bases respectively, with 9 bases between them. CDR3 size: 12 residues. The germline V gene encodes CDR1 MRHNA and CDR2 SNTAGT. For the CDR3, the DNA is TGTGCCAGCAGTGACATGTGGGGGGGCTACACCTTC. Protein product: CASSDMWGGYTF.

This clonotype occurred a few times. The gene calls are TRBV5-1 and TRBJ2-7, with TRBD1 matching 8 bases. This CDR3 has 14 residues. The germline V gene encodes CDR1 SGHRS and CDR2 YFSETQ. Losses at the gene ends were 3 bases for V and 9 bases for J; bases not matched to a gene: 11. This chain's CDR3 is CASSSGQGAIGQYF. CDR3 DNA: TGCGCCAGCAGCTCCGGACAGGGTGCGATAGGGCAGTACTTC.

The sample holds many counts of this clonotype. This chain connects TRBV6-1 to TRBJ2-1; 7 bases fit TRBD2. CDR1 and CDR2 from the germline V gene are MNHNS and SASEGT. The CDR3 loop spans 16 amino acids. J lost 10 bases, V lost 6 bases, and 18 bases had no gene match. The CDR3 DNA reads as TGTGCCAGCAGCCCCCTTTGGGCGGGGGATCAATGGGAGCAGTTCTTC. Its translation: CASSPLWAGDQWEQFF.

The gene calls are TRBV5-1 and TRBJ2-3; D gene ambiguous. Per germline, CDR1 SGHRS and CDR2 YFSETQ. Trimming left V 0 bases short and J 4 bases short, with 21 bases between. The CDR3 extends over 18 amino acids. The chain's CDR3 is CASSLGRFQRLVADTQYF. Here the CDR3 DNA reads TGCGCCAGCAGCTTGGGTCGCTTTCAACGCCTTGTGGCAGATACGCAGTATTTT. The entire variable domain, with the rest obtained from reference TRBV5-1 and TRBJ2-3, is as follows: KAGVTQTPRYLIKTRGQQVTLSCSPISGHRSVSWYQQTPGQGLQFLFEYFSETQRNKGNFPGRFSGRQFSNSRSEMNVSTLELGDSALYLCASSLGRFQRLVADTQYFGPGTRLTVL.

The gene calls are TRBV2 and TRBJ1-2; no clear D gene. Trimming took 6 bases from V and 3 from J, leaving 8 bases between them. This CDR3 has 12 residues. Germline V gene sequence: CDR1 SNHLY, CDR2 FYNNEI. This CDR3 reads CASREGDYGYTF. In DNA, the CDR3 is TGTGCCAGCAGAGAGGGTGACTATGGCTACACCTTC.

The chain is built from TRBV12-3 or TRBV12-4 and TRBJ1-1; 9 bases are shared with TRBD1. J lost 1 base, V lost 5 bases, and 8 bases had no gene match. The CDR3 totals 16 residues. The CDR3 sequence: CASSATGGGSNTEAFF. The CDR3 DNA reads TGTGCCAGCAGTGCAACAGGGGGCGGGTCGAACACTGAAGCTTTCTTT.

This clonotype was counted between two and nine times. The chain employs TRBV20-1 and TRBJ2-1, with a weak D call TRBD1 (7 bases). The CDR3 totals 16 residues. The V and J ends lost 1 base and 6 bases respectively, with 19 bases between them. Looked up from germline, CDR1 is DFQATT and CDR2 is SNEGSKA (reference sequence). The CDR3 loop reads CSARAIGQVEGNEQFF. In nucleotides, the CDR3 is TGCAGTGCTAGAGCTATAGGACAGGTGGAGGGCAATGAGCAGTTCTTC.